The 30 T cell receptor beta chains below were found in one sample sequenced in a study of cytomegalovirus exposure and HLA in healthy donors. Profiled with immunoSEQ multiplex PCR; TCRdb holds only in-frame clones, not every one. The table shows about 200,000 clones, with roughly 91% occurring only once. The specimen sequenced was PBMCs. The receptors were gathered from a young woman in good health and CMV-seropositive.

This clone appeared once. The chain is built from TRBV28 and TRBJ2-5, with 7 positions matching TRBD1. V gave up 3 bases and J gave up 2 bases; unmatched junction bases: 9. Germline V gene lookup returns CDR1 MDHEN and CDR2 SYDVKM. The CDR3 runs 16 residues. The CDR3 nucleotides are TGTGCCAGCAGTTTGGTGCCGGGACAGCAACAAGAGACCCAGTACTTC. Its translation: CASSLVPGQQQETQYF.

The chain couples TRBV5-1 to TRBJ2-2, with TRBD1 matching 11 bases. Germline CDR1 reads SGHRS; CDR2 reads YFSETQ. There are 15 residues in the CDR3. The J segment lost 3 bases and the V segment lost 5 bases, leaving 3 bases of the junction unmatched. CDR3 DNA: TGCGCCAGCAGTATGGGACAGGGGGACACCGGGGAGCTGTTTTTT. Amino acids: CASSMGQGDTGELFF.

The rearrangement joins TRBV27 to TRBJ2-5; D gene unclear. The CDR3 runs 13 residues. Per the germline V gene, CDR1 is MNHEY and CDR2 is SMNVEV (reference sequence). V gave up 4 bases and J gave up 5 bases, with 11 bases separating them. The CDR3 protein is CASSSFDSETQYF. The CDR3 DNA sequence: TGTGCCAGCAGTTCGTTCGACTCGGAGACCCAGTACTTC.

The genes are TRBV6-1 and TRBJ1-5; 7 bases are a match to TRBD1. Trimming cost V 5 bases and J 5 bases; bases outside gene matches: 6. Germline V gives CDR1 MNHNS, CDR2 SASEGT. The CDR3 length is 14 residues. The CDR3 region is CASSSDRVDQPQHF. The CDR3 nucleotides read TGTGCCAGCAGTTCCGACAGGGTCGATCAGCCCCAGCATTTT.

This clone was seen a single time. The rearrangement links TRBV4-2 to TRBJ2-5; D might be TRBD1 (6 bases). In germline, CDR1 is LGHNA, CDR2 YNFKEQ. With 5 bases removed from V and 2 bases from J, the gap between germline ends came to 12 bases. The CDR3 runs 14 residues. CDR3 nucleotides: TGTGCCAGCAGCGTCGGGACACAACAAGAGACCCAGTACTTC. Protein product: CASSVGTQQETQYF.

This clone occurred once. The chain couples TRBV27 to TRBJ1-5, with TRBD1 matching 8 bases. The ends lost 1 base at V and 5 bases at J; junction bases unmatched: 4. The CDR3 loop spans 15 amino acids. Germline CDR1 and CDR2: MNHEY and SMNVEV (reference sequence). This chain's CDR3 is CASSLLDRAHQPQHF. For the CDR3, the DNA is TGTGCCAGCAGTTTATTGGACAGGGCCCATCAGCCCCAGCATTTT.

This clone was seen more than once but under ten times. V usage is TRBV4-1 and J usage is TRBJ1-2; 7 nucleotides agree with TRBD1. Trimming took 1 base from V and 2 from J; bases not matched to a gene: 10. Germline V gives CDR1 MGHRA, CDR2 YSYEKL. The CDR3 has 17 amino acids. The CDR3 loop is CASSQARMTGPNYGYTF. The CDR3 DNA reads TGCGCCAGCAGCCAAGCCCGAATGACAGGGCCAAACTATGGCTACACCTTC.

CDR3 in amino acids: CATSRDPDRGIDGYTF. CDR3 coding DNA: TGTGCCACCAGCAGAGATCCCGACAGGGGGATAGACGGCTACACCTTC. V gene TRBV15 combines with J gene TRBJ1-2, with 9 nucleotides matching TRBD1. The germline V gene has CDR1 LNHNV and CDR2 YYDKDF (reference sequence). There are 16 residues in the CDR3. V shed 0 bases, J shed 8 bases, and the junction held 10 bases outside the gene matches.

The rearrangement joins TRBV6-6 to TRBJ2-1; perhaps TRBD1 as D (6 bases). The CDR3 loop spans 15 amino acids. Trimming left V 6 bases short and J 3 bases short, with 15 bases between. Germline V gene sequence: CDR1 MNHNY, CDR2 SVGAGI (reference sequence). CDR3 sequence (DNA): TGTGCCAGCAGCTCGACAGGAAATCTCTACAATGAGCAGTTCTTC. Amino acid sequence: CASSSTGNLYNEQFF.

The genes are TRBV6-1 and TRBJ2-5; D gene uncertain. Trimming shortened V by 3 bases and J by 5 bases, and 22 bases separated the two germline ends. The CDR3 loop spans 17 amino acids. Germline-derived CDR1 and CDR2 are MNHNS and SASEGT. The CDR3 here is CASSDFPAQPTRETQYF. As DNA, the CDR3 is TGTGCCAGCAGTGATTTTCCAGCTCAACCGACGAGGGAGACCCAGTACTTC.

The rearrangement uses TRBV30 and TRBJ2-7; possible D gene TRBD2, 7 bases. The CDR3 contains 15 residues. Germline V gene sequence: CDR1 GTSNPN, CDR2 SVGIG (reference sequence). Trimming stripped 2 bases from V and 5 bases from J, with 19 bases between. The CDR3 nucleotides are TGTGCCTGGAGTACGATGGAGGGGGGGGGCGACGAGCAGTACTTC. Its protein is CAWSTMEGGGDEQYF.

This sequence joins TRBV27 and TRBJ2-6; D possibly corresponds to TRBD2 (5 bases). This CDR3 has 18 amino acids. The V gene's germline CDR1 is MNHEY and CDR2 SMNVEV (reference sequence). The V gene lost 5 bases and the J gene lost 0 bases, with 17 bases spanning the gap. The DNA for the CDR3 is TGTGCCAGCAGTCCAAGGACTGGGAGAAACTCTGGGGCCAACGTCCTGACTTTC. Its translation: CASSPRTGRNSGANVLTF.

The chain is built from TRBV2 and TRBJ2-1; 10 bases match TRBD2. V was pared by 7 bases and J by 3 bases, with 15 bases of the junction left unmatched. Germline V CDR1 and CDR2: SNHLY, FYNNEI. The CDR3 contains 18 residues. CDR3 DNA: TGTGCCAGCATCACCCTAACGACGGGACTAGCGAGCTACAATGAGCAGTTCTTC. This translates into CASITLTTGLASYNEQFF.

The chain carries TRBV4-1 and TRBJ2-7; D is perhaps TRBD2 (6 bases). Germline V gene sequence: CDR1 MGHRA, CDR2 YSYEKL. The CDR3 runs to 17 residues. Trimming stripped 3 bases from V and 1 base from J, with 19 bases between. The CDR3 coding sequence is TGCGCCAGCAGCCAGTTTACGAGCGGGCCCGCTTCCTACGAGCAGTACTTC. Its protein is CASSQFTSGPASYEQYF.

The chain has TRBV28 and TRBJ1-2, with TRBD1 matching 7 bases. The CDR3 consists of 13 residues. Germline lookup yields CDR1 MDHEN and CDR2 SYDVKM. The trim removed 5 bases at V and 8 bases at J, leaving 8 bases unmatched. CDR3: CASSPGTVSGYTF. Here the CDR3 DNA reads TGTGCCAGCAGTCCTGGGACAGTCAGCGGCTACACCTTC.

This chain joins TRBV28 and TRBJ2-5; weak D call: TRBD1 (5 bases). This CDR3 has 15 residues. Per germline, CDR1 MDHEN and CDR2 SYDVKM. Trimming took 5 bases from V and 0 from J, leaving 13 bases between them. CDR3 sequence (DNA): TGTGCCAGCAGTCCCGTGACAGCGTACCAAGAGACCCAGTACTTC. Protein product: CASSPVTAYQETQYF.

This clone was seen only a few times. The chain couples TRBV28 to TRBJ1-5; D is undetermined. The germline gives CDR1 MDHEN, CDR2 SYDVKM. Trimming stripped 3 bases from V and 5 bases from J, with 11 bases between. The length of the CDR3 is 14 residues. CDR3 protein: CASSLVLADQPQHF. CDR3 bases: TGTGCCAGCAGTTTGGTCCTGGCGGATCAGCCCCAGCATTTT.

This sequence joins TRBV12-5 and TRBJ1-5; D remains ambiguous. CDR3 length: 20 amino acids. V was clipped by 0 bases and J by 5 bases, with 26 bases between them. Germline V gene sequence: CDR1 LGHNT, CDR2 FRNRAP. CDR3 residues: CASGLVLGQARLFGYQPQHF. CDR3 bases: TGTGCTAGTGGTTTGGTACTAGGGCAAGCAAGGTTATTTGGTTATCAGCCCCAGCATTTT.

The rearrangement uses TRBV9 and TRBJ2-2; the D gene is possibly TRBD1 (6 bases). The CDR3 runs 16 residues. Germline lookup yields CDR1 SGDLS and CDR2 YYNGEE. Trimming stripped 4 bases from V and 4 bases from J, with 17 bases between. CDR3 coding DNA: TGTGCCAGCAGCCCGGGCCGGGACATTCGCACCGGGGAGCTGTTTTTT. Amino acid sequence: CASSPGRDIRTGELFF.

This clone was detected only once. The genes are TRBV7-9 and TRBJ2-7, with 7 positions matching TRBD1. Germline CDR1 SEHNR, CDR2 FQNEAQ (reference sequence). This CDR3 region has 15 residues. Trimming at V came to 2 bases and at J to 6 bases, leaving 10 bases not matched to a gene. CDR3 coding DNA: TGTGCCAGCAGCTTATATTTTGGGACAGCCGTCGAGCAGTACTTC. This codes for CASSLYFGTAVEQYF.

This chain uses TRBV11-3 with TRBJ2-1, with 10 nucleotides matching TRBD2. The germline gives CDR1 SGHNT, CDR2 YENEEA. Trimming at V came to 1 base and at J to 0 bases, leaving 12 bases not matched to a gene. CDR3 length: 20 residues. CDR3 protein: CASSLGEGAGGPGSYNEQFF. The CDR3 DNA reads TGTGCCAGCAGCTTAGGGGAGGGAGCGGGAGGGCCGGGCTCCTACAATGAGCAGTTCTTC.

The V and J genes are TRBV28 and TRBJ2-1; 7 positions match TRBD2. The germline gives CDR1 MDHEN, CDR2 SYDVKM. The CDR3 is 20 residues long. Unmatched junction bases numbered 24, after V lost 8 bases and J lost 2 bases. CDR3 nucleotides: TGTGCCAGCTCACCCTCGGCACTAGCGTCCTACGATACACCCTACAATGAGCAGTTCTTC. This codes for CASSPSALASYDTPYNEQFF.

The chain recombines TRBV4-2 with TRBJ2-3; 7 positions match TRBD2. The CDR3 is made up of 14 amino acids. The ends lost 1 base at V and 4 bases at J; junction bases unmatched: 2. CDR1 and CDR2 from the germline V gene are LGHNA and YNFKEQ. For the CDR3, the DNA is TGTGCCAGCAGCCAAGGGGCGGGGGCAGATACGCAGTATTTT. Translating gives CASSQGAGADTQYF.

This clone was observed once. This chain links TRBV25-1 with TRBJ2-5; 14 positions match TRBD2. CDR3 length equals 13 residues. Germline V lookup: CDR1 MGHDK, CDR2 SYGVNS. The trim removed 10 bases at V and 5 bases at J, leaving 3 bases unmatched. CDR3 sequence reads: CATGTSGSETQYF. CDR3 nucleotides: TGTGCCACCGGGACTAGCGGGAGTGAGACCCAGTACTTC.

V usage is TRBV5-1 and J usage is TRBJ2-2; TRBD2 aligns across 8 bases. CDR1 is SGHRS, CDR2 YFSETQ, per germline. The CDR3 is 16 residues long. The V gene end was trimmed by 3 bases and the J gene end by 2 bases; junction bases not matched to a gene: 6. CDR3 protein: CASSWGLELNTGELFF. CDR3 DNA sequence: TGCGCCAGCAGCTGGGGACTAGAACTAAACACCGGGGAGCTGTTTTTT.

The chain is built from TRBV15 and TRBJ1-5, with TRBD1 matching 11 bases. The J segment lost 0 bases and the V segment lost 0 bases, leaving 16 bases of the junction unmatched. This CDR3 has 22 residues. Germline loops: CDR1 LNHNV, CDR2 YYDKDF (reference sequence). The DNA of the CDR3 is TGTGCCACCAGCAGAGATTCGGGGGTCGGGACAGGGGGAAAAAATAGCAATCAGCCCCAGCATTTT. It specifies CATSRDSGVGTGGKNSNQPQHF.

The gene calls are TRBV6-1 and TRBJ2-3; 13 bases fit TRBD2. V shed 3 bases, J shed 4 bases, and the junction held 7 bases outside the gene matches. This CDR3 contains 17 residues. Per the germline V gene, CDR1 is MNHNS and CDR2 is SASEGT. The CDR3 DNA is TGTGCCAGCAGTGATACTAGCGGGAGGGCCCTAGCAGATACGCAGTATTTT. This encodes CASSDTSGRALADTQYF.

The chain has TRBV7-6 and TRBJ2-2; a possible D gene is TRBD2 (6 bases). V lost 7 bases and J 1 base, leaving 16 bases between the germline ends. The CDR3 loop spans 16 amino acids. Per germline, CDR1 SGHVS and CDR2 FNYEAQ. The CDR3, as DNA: TGTGCCAGCACCCCAGACCCGGGGGTGAACACCGGGGAGCTGTTTTTT. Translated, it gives CASTPDPGVNTGELFF.

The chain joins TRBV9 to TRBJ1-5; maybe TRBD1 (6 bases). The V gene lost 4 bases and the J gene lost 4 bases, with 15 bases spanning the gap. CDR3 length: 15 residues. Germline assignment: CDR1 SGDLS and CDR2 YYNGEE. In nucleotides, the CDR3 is TGTGCCAGCAGCCTCCGAGGGGGGGAAAATCAGCCCCAGCATTTT. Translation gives CASSLRGGENQPQHF.

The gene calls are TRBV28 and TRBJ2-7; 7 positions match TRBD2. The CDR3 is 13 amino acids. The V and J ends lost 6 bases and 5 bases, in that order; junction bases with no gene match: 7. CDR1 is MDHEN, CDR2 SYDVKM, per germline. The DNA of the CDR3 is TGTGCCAGCAGGGCTAGCGGACTAAACGAGCAGTACTTC. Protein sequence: CASRASGLNEQYF.